The 10 T cell receptor beta chains presented below share a single source sample, sequenced in a study of response to subunit inactivated influenza vaccine. Each CDR3 protein is one row after TCRdb ran MiXCR on the RT-PCR reads. The data show under 750,000 distinct CDR3 sequences, with 12% seen just once and approximately 10% held by the top ten. Sequenced here: PBMCs from blood, sampled on the day of vaccination. The receptors stem from a man in his forties or fifties who received an inactivated influenza vaccine.

The rearrangement links TRBV6-1 to TRBJ2-1; 8 bases fit TRBD1. The CDR3 is 13 amino acids. Germline CDR1 reads MNHNS; CDR2 reads SASEGT. After removal of 5 bases from V and 8 bases from J, the junction contained 5 bases not matched to a gene. CDR3 nucleotides: TGTGCCAGCAGTAATTCAGGGGGCCATGAGCAGTTCTTC. Translating it yields CASSNSGGHEQFF.

This rearrangement joins TRBV5-5 to TRBJ2-7, with D possibly TRBD1 on 6 matching bases. Per the germline V gene, CDR1 is SGHKS and CDR2 is YYEKEE (reference sequence). This CDR3 comprises 14 residues. The V end lost 3 bases, the J end lost 4 bases, and 14 bases lay between the germline ends. The DNA for the CDR3 is TGTGCCAGCAGCTGGGCTCAACAGGGATACGAGCAGTACTTC. Its protein product is CASSWAQQGYEQYF.

A note on this clonotype: At one end the junction does not follow the germline gene, possibly because of a read error. This rearrangement joins TRBV27 to TRBJ2-3; D unclear. This CDR3 has 11 amino acids. Germline CDR1 and CDR2: MNHEY and SMNVEV (reference sequence). In DNA form, the CDR3 reads TGTGCCAGCGGTCCCACAGAGACGCAGTATTTT. Its translation: CASGPTETQYF.

The table lists this clonotype with a few counts. The CDR3 region is CASSSVLAENTGELFF. The CDR3 nucleotides read TGCGCCAGCAGTTCAGTACTAGCGGAGAACACCGGGGAGCTGTTTTTT. The genes are TRBV5-1 and TRBJ2-2, with TRBD2 identical over 8 bases. Looked up from germline, CDR1 is SGHRS and CDR2 is YFSETQ. CDR3 length: 16 amino acids. J gave up 1 base and V 5 bases, and 7 bases lay outside the gene matches.

The chain joins TRBV10-2 to TRBJ2-3; D gene ambiguous. Trimming left V 2 bases short and J 6 bases short, with 9 bases between. The CDR3 is made up of 13 amino acids. CDR1 is WSHSY and CDR2 is SAAADI in the germline V gene. Written as DNA, the CDR3 is TGCGCCAGCAGTGAGGTCTCCGCGGATACGCAGTATTTT. This gives the protein CASSEVSADTQYF.

This clonotype turned up a few times. The rearrangement joins TRBV14 to TRBJ2-1, with D possibly being TRBD1 or TRBD2 (5 bases each). This CDR3 has 16 residues. CDR1 and CDR2 (germline): SGHDN, FVKESK. V was trimmed by 0 bases and J by 5 bases, leaving 14 bases between them. This CDR3 is CASSQDIMGPDNEQFF. In DNA form, the CDR3 reads TGTGCCAGCAGCCAAGATATCATGGGACCGGACAATGAGCAGTTCTTC.

There are many counts of this clonotype. This chain links TRBV4-2 with TRBJ2-3; D perhaps matches TRBD2 (6 bases). V lost 1 base and J lost 4, with 6 bases in between. Germline CDR1 and CDR2: LGHNA and YNFKEQ. The CDR3 is made up of 13 amino acids. In nucleotides, the CDR3 is TGTGCCAGCAGCCAAGCGGGAGCAGATACGCAGTATTTT. Encoded protein: CASSQAGADTQYF.

This clonotype showed up just a few times. Its ends do not fully match the called genes, so a read error is possible. The gene calls are TRBV12-3 or TRBV12-4 and TRBJ1-1, with D hard to call. The CDR3 loop spans 13 amino acids. The CDR3 DNA reads as TGTGCCAGCAGTTTTCATAAGAACTCTGAAGCTTTCTTT. This translates into CASSFHKNSEAFF.

This chain uses TRBV4-3 with TRBJ1-4; D not resolved. The V end lost 0 bases, the J end lost 10 bases, and 15 bases lay between the germline ends. In germline, CDR1 is LGHNA, CDR2 YSLEER. This CDR3 comprises 15 residues. The CDR3 loop is CASSQDRRAERKLFF. For the CDR3, the DNA is TGCGCCAGCAGCCAAGATCGCCGGGCTGAAAGAAAACTGTTTTTT.

The gene calls are TRBV2 and TRBJ2-5, with D maybe TRBD1 (5 bases). V was pared by 7 bases and J by 1 base, with 10 bases between. The CDR3 sequence is 13 residues long. Germline loops: CDR1 SNHLY, CDR2 FYNNEI. In nucleotides, the CDR3 is TGTGCCAGCAATGCAGGGCTCCAAGAGACCCAGTACTTC. Its protein is CASNAGLQETQYF.